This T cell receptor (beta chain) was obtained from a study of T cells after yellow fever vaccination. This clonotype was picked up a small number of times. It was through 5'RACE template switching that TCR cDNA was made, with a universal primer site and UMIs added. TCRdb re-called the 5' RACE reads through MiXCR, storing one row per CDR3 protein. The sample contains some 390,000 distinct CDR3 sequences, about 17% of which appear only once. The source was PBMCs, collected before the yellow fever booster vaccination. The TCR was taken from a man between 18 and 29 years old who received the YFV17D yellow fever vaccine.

The chain's CDR3 is CASSWVVSTDTQYF. CDR3 DNA: TGTGCCAGCAGCTGGGTTGTGAGCACAGATACGCAGTATTTT. The V call is TRBV11-2, the J call TRBJ2-3, with unresolved D. CDR1 is SGHAT, CDR2 FQNNGV, per germline. The CDR3 spans 14 residues. The V end lost 4 bases, the J end lost 0 bases, and 8 bases lay between the germline ends.